The present TCR beta chain was sequenced within a study of blood T cell repertoires in COVID-19. Study context: The United States, Italy and Spain supplied acute and convalescent COVID-19 samples. The analysed material was cDNA or gDNA that came from T cells, B-cell-depleted T cells, or PBMCs.

Per the authors' pipeline: Researchers report that nucleated cell counts were estimated from reference gene primer amplification. The method was immunoSEQ multiplex PCR; TCRdb's version includes in-frame clones alone and lacks a portion of them. Clonal size and the V and J genes are those of that table, whereas D and trimming came from the DNA. The top ten hold 6% to 7.5% of the sample, which has about 170,000 clones, about 90% seen once. Each recovered donor of Cohort 3 presented with two negative PCRs, clearance, or symptom resolution. Trimming left V 4 bases short and J 7 bases short, with 13 bases between. The CDR3 runs 13 residues.

The clonotype comes from a woman aged 50 to 60 who had recovered from COVID-19. This chain connects TRBV12-3 or TRBV12-4 to TRBJ2-5, with D perhaps TRBD2 (6 bases). The sample taken for sequencing was PBMCs or T cells enriched from blood (not recorded which). CDR3 coding DNA: TGTGCCAGCAGTTCGGCAGGGCGGGGGACCCAGTACTTC. This sequence encodes CASSSAGRGTQYF.